The entry that follows covers one T cell receptor beta chain sequence. Unmatched junction bases numbered 4, after V lost 3 bases and J lost 9 bases. CDR3 size: 14 residues. CDR1 is DFQATT, CDR2 SNEGSKA, per germline (reference sequence). This entry comes from a study of blood T cell repertoires in COVID-19. Overall study context: Samples came from the United States, Italy and Spain, spanning acute and convalescent COVID-19.

Those enrolled, adults aged about 18 to 89 years, came from around 24 US areas. In the source study's methods: Amplifying reference gene primers gave estimates of nucleated cell counts. TCRdb's copy holds only in-frame clones and misses some; the assay was immunoSEQ multiplex PCR. V and J calls and clone size follow that table, whereas D and trimming were derived from the DNA. The sample yields a few hundred thousand clones, roughly four fifths seen once. The specimen sequenced was PBMCs or T cells enriched from blood (not recorded which). This rearrangement joins TRBV20-1 to TRBJ1-6; 11 nucleotides match TRBD1. The TCR originated in a woman between 45 and 60 years old who had recovered from COVID-19. The CDR3 DNA reads as TGCAGTGCTAGTTCGGGACAGGGGGTTTCACCCCTCCACTTT. Protein sequence: CSASSGQGVSPLHF.